The rows below give T cell receptor beta chains drawn from one sample of a study of OX40 agonist ivuxolimab in advanced cancers. The repertoire was sequenced with immunoSEQ multiplex PCR; TCRdb's copy has only in-frame clones and lacks some. This table holds tens of thousands of clones, around nine tenths found once. Material: CD4+ or CD8+ T cells sorted from blood, obtained in a trial of the OX40 agonist ivuxolimab. All receptors derive from an adult with an advanced solid tumor such as melanoma, head and neck, liver or kidney cancer. Both conserved end residues are trimmed from each CDR3. Each record gives: V gene, clone size, J gene, CDR3 protein. Part of the rows lack a size; the others show once, few, many or a class for expanded clones.

TRBV5-1	NA	TRBJ1-2	ASSLSHPGYGYT
TRBV4-1	NA	TRBJ2-3	ASSTGTSGADFTDTQY
TRBV7-8	once	TRBJ2-7	ASSPPRGLSYEQY
TRBV6-5	NA	TRBJ2-2	ASKGPSGATGELF
TRBV7-2	NA	TRBJ2-2	ASSLPASGKNTGELF
TRBV11-1	NA	TRBJ1-4	ASSLHDSSAEKLF
TRBV19	NA	NA	ARTLTEQY
TRBV5-1	NA	TRBJ2-7	ASSGGDRDGEQY
TRBV6-5	NA	TRBJ2-7	ASSYGRGYNEQY
TRBV11-2	few	TRBJ2-1	ASSKGPPRGYEQF
TRBV6-5	NA	TRBJ1-2	ASSKTGTGSGYT
TRBV4-2	NA	TRBJ1-1	ASSQVFTGKAF
TRBV7-2	NA	TRBJ1-3	ASSLGSGNTIY
TRBV5-5	medium-sized	TRBJ2-7	ASRRPGNHEQY
TRBV5-4	NA	TRBJ2-1	ASSLPPSGAYNEQF
TRBV7-2	NA	TRBJ2-1	ASSRQESSYNEQF
TRBV6-6	NA	TRBJ2-6	ASSSSSGANVLT
TRBV27	NA	TRBJ2-3	ASSPWSGRDTDTQY
TRBV10-1	few	TRBJ1-5	ASDDRGLQPQH
TRBV5-1	NA	TRBJ2-1	ASSPLTSRSQF
TRBV10-1	NA	TRBJ2-5	ASTFDMENMQETQY
TRBV13	NA	TRBJ2-1	ASSSLAGVTREQF
TRBV28	NA	TRBJ2-7	ASRPGQTYEQY
TRBV19	NA	TRBJ2-7	ASSPSGLHYEQY
TRBV7-6	few	TRBJ1-5	ASSLGDLDSNQPQH
TRBV27	NA	TRBJ2-1	ATAKLADSYNEQF
TRBV5-1	once	TRBJ1-1	ASSFRTGGNTEAF
TRBV11-3	NA	TRBJ1-1	ASSLASTVNTEAF
TRBV5-1	NA	TRBJ2-5	ASMESPQETQY
TRBV6-6	NA	TRBJ1-3	ASSYKGEAGNTIY
TRBV30	NA	TRBJ2-1	AWRASGSFNEQF
TRBV6-5	NA	TRBJ1-1	ASSFQGVGGDTEAF
TRBV7-9	NA	TRBJ1-1	ASSFGSSRSNTEAF
TRBV10-3	once	TRBJ2-1	AIFRTSGFNYNEQF
TRBV7-6	once	TRBJ2-7	ASSSPNTREY
TRBV5-1	few	TRBJ1-6	ASSTDGNSPLH
TRBV7-2	NA	TRBJ1-6	ASSYFDRDGSPLH
TRBV6-5	NA	TRBJ2-7	ASRQTGTGSYEQY
TRBV27	NA	TRBJ1-1	ASSLVKGSAEAF
TRBV18	NA	TRBJ2-2	ASSPVQGPMNTGELF
TRBV19	NA	TRBJ2-4	ASSILATGSEKNIQY
TRBV7-2	NA	TRBJ1-5	ASSSGQGRNQPQH
TRBV27	once	TRBJ2-7	ASTQGPSYEQY
TRBV2	NA	TRBJ1-5	ASSDAGTGYNQPQH
TRBV5-6	NA	TRBJ2-7	ASSLVGPRVQRNEQY
TRBV20-1	NA	TRBJ2-1	SVGEGEQF
TRBV15	NA	TRBJ2-3	ATSTRGGVQGDRTDTQY
TRBV5-1	NA	TRBJ2-7	ASSLGIAKEQY
TRBV6-1	NA	TRBJ2-3	ASSESTDYPLTDTQY
TRBV19	NA	TRBJ2-1	ASSSRVPPYNEQF
TRBV5-1	NA	TRBJ1-2	ASSLEPRVGYT
TRBV5-4	NA	TRBJ2-5	ASSLGAGSQETQY
TRBV6-5	NA	TRBJ1-1	ASSYSQGTEAF
TRBV5-1	NA	TRBJ2-2	ASSLDTSRAGELF